This TCR beta chain was profiled in a study of radiotherapy plus CTLA-4 blockade in lung cancer. For the study at large: Across the patients, objective responses occurred in more than 15%, and disease control in about 29%.

Overall study findings and caveats: After treatment with radiotherapy plus ipilimumab, TCR clones that came from the tumor expanded in blood.

As concerns this clone: Its target is unknown.

TCRdb's table, derived via immunoSEQ multiplex PCR, lists solely in-frame clones and lacks some. This sample has tens of thousands of clones; around 80% occur once, and the top ten carry approximately 4.3%. The germline V and J ends were trimmed by 0 bases and 8 bases, with 7 bases remaining between them. The CDR3 is 13 residues long. Per germline, CDR1 LGHNA and CDR2 YSLEER. Each patient with chemo-refractory metastatic non-small-cell lung cancer was treated with focal radiation plus CTLA-4 blockade using ipilimumab. The TCR was taken from a human donor with non-small cell lung cancer who had a partial response to radiotherapy plus ipilimumab. V and J are TRBV4-3 and TRBJ1-4; D is ambiguous. The sample in question was peripheral blood, obtained from a patient treated with radiotherapy plus ipilimumab. The CDR3 nucleotides are TGCGCCAGCAGCCAAGAGGCGGGAGAAAAACTGTTTTTT. Encoded protein: CASSQEAGEKLFF.